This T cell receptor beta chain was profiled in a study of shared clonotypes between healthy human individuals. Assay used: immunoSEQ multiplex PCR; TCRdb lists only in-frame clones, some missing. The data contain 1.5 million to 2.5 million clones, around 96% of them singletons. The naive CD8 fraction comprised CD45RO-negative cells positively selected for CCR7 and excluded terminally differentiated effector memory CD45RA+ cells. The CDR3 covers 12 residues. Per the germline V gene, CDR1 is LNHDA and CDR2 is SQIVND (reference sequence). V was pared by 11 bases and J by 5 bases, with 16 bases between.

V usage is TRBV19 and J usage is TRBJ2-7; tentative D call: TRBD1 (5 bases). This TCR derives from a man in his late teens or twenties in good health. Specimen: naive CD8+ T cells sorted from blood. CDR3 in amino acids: CASSGSSDEQYF. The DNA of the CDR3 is TGTGCCTCGTCAGGGTCGTCCGACGAGCAGTACTTC.